This T cell receptor beta chain was sequenced in a study of persistence of HIV-infected CD4 T cells. Study-wide background: A larger, less memory-rich fraction responded to anti-CD3/anti-CD28 beads than to antigen.

The immunoSEQ assay was version 4, run in survey mode. Profiled with immunoSEQ multiplex PCR; TCRdb holds only in-frame clones, not every one. The table includes about 47,000 clones, 90% to 95% detected once. Nonspecific anti-CD3/anti-CD28 bead stimulation represents the broad CD4+ T cell repertoire. Responding CD4+ T cells were sorted by upregulation of both CD40 ligand and CD69. These HIV-1-infected adults initiated suppressive ART in chronic infection. This CDR3 has 13 amino acids. Germline assignment: CDR1 DFQATT and CDR2 SNEGSKA (reference sequence). V lost 3 bases and J lost 5, with 13 bases in between. Regarding this clone: The antigen is not known.

Study results and limitations: CMV- and Gag-responding cells had lower TCRbeta richness than CD3/CD28-responding cells. The rare CMV-responding cells with HIV-1 proviruses were not separately TCR-sequenced.

This TCR came from an adult man with HIV who was CMV-seropositive. The chain combines TRBV20-1 with TRBJ1-1; tentative D call: TRBD1 (5 bases). Here the sequenced sample was CD4+ T cells sorted from PBMCs after roughly 18-hour stimulation, taken from a patient who received antiretroviral therapy. Written as DNA, the CDR3 is TGCAGTGCTAGTTTCGGGGGTGGGACTGAAGCTTTCTTT. This encodes CSASFGGGTEAFF.